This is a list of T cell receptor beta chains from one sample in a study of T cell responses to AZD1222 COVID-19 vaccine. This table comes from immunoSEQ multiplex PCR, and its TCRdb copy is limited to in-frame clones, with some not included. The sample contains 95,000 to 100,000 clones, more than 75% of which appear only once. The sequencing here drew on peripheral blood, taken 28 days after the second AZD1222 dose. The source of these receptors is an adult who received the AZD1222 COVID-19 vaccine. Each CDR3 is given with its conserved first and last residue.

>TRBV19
CASSSSGYGYTF
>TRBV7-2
CASSPRVGLAGLEEQFF
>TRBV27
CASSLRDLRDLHF
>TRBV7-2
CASSLSPGTGEQYF
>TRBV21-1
CASSNHPGGYTF
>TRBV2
CASSEARADNEKLFF
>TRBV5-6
CASSVLGTLSYEQYF
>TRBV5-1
CASSLGASVEETQYF
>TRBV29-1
CSVERGMNYGYTF
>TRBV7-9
CASSPDHNEQFF
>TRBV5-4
CASSLQSSGYTF
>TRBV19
CASSIDPALRSYTF
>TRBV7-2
CASSLSGNTIYF
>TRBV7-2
CASSLTGGRVYGYTF
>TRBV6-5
CASRMGQLTEAFF
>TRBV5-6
CASSLVPDSNTGELFF
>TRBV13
CASSLSGMRAGNTIYF
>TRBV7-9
CASSFAGRTDTQYF
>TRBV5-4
CASSSRTGGNYEQYF
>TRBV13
CASSLWDSSYEQYF
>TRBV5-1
CASSFDGLDNEQYF
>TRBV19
CASSWDSQTSYEQYF
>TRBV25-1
CASSEYPGTAQFF
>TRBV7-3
CARDRLSSGNTIYF
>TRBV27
CASSYRGRDYGYTF
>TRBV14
CASSPYFRVMNTEAFF
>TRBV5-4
CASSLDVATGELFF
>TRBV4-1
CASSRGGGTPRETQYF
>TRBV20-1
CMADAYNEQFF
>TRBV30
CAWSVGLTPTSGAFF
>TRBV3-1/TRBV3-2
CASSHRDLGDTQYF
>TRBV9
CASSGEGGQPQHF
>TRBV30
CAWSRVEGSAEQYF
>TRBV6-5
CASRPDRGGNQPQHF
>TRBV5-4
CASSPARYNEQFF
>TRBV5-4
CASSIQGAGGELFF
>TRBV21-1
CASSKGIHREGSYNEQFF
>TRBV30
CAWSPGLARPNEQFF
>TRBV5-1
CASSSRTGDLAFF
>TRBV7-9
CASSFSGDREHRQYF
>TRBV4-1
CASSLTGETEAFF
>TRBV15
CATSRDKGTGTEAFF
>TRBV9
CASSGSPTGAGNTIYF
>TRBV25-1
CASSEEQYNEQFF
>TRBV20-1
CSAGQGETQYF
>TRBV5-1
CASSLRAGDGYTF